The 23 T cell receptor beta chains given below trace back to one sample, sequenced in a study of early T cells in non-severe SARS-CoV-2 infection (dated by TCRdb to 2020 to 2022). Library preparation used 5' RACE. Sequencing instrument: NextSeq 500. TCRdb passed the public sequencing reads through fastp at Q25 and MiXCR, retaining productive beta sequences. Each CDR3 protein appears once, grouped with its most common genes and DNA. The sample records 65,000 to 75,000 distinct CDR3 sequences, approximately 13% of which are singletons. The ten top clones hold about 5% of the sample. Sequencing was done on a sample of whole blood. The receptor source for this set is an adult who was a healthcare worker with PCR-confirmed SARS-CoV-2 infection or an uninfected control (not recorded which).

There are many counts of this clonotype. V and J are TRBV7-9 and TRBJ1-6; perhaps TRBD1 as D (5 bases). The CDR3 consists of 12 residues. Germline V gene data show CDR1 as SEHNR and CDR2 as FQNEAQ (reference sequence). The ends were cut back, 11 bases at V and 10 bases at J, with 15 bases in the middle. CDR3 bases: TGTGCCCTTCAGGGTGGAGGGTCACCCCTCCACTTT. This codes for CALQGGGSPLHF. Together with reference TRBV7-9 and TRBJ1-6, the CDR3 gives the full variable domain: DTGVSQNPRHKITKRGQNVTFRCDPISEHNRLYWYRQTLGQGPEFLTYFQNEAQLEKSRLLSDRFSAERPKGSFSTLEIQRTEQGDSAMYLCALQGGGSPLHFGNGTRLTVT.

This clonotype was seen a handful of times. The gene calls are TRBV9 and TRBJ2-3; D might be TRBD2 (7 bases). There are 15 residues in the CDR3. V lost 0 bases and J 5 bases, leaving 13 bases between the germline ends. Germline V CDR1 and CDR2: SGDLS, YYNGEE. The CDR3 nucleotides read TGTGCCAGCAGCGTAGGTGGGGGGGCATTAGATACGCAGTATTTT. It specifies CASSVGGGALDTQYF.

This clonotype appeared a few times. The J gene is TRBJ2-6, the V gene TRBV10-3; D gene uncertain. Germline CDR1 is ENHRY and CDR2 is SYGVKD. The CDR3 totals 17 residues. Deletions cut 0 bases from V and 0 bases from J, with 9 bases between. The CDR3 region has the DNA TGTGCCATCAGTGAGTCGGCAGGCAACTCTGGGGCCAACGTCCTGACTTTC. This sequence encodes CAISESAGNSGANVLTF.

This clonotype has at least ten counts. The V and J genes are TRBV6-5 and TRBJ1-5, with 8 bases that match TRBD1. The CDR3 extends over 15 amino acids. Germline V lookup: CDR1 MNHEY, CDR2 SVGAGI. J lost 7 bases, V lost 4 bases, and 9 bases had no gene match. For the CDR3, the DNA is TGTGCCAGCAGTTGGACCCAGGGGGCGAACCAGCCCCAGCATTTT. It yields the protein CASSWTQGANQPQHF.

This clonotype was detected ten times or more. J is TRBJ2-7 and V is TRBV6-6; the D is unclear. V was trimmed by 0 bases and J by 5 bases, leaving 8 bases between them. The germline V gene encodes CDR1 MNHNY and CDR2 SVGAGI (reference sequence). This CDR3 is built from 13 residues. The CDR3 reads CASSYSIANEQYF. The CDR3 DNA reads as TGTGCCAGCAGTTACTCGATCGCGAACGAGCAGTACTTC.

This clonotype was seen ten or more times. CDR3 nucleotide sequence: TGTGCCAGCAGCTACCGCAATAACGCGGGGAGAGCCGCCGGGGAGCTGTTTTTT. Its protein is CASSYRNNAGRAAGELFF. The genes are TRBV6-5 and TRBJ2-2; TRBD2 is a possible D gene (6 bases). Germline V gene data show CDR1 as MNHEY and CDR2 as SVGAGI. With 6 bases removed from V and 6 bases from J, the gap between germline ends came to 26 bases. There are 18 residues in the CDR3.

V gene TRBV7-2 combines with J gene TRBJ2-5; 8 bases are a match to TRBD2. Germline V gene lookup returns CDR1 SGHTA and CDR2 FQGNSA. The CDR3 runs 15 residues. J gave up 5 bases and V 6 bases, and 11 bases lay outside the gene matches. The CDR3 region is CASRPGGAVFETQYF. DNA for the CDR3: TGTGCCAGCAGGCCCGGGGGGGCCGTATTTGAGACCCAGTACTTC.

This clonotype has a handful of counts. CDR3 sequence reads: CASSLEDGDYEQYF. CDR3 DNA sequence: TGCGCCAGCAGCTTGGAGGATGGGGACTACGAGCAGTACTTC. The chain is built from TRBV5-1 and TRBJ2-7; no definite D call. This CDR3 region has 14 residues. V lost 0 bases and J 3 bases, leaving 10 bases between the germline ends. The V gene's germline CDR1 is SGHRS and CDR2 YFSETQ.

The chain is built from TRBV15 and TRBJ1-4, with TRBD1 matching over 8 bases. Per germline, CDR1 LNHNV and CDR2 YYDKDF (reference sequence). The V and J ends lost 4 bases and 7 bases, in that order; junction bases with no gene match: 5. CDR3 length: 14 residues. The CDR3 DNA is TGTGCCACCAGCATCAGGACAGGGAGTGAAAAACTGTTTTTT. It specifies CATSIRTGSEKLFF.

This clonotype was observed at least ten times. The rearrangement links TRBV5-1 to TRBJ1-1; D not certain. V was clipped by 0 bases and J by 0 bases, with 12 bases between them. The CDR3 totals 16 residues. Germline V CDR1 and CDR2: SGHRS, YFSETQ. CDR3 in amino acids: CASSLGVGSMNTEAFF. DNA of the CDR3: TGCGCCAGCAGCTTGGGTGTAGGCTCTATGAACACTGAAGCTTTCTTT.

This clonotype has at least ten counts. The J gene is TRBJ2-1, the V gene TRBV19; 11 bases fit TRBD1. V shed 4 bases, J shed 8 bases, and the junction held 7 bases outside the gene matches. There are 15 residues in the CDR3. Germline loops: CDR1 LNHDA, CDR2 SQIVND (reference sequence). CDR3 DNA sequence: TGTGCCAGTAGTACAGGACAGGGGGCCCGCGATGAGCAGTTCTTC. It translates to CASSTGQGARDEQFF.

This clonotype showed up many times. The V and J genes are TRBV4-3 and TRBJ2-1; 9 positions agree with TRBD2. CDR3 length equals 17 residues. Trimming took 2 bases from V and 7 from J; bases not matched to a gene: 12. Germline V CDR1 and CDR2: LGHNA, YSLEER. The DNA for the CDR3 is TGCGCCAGCAGCCAACAAGCCGGGGTAGCGGGAGCAAATGAGCAGTTCTTC. It codes for CASSQQAGVAGANEQFF.

This clonotype was detected ten times or more. The gene calls are TRBV2 and TRBJ1-1, with a tentative D call TRBD1 (6 bases). The CDR3 consists of 15 residues. Germline loops: CDR1 SNHLY, CDR2 FYNNEI. V lost 6 bases to trimming and J lost 2 bases, with 16 bases between them. In nucleotides, the CDR3 is TGTGCCAGCAGCTTACAGGGACACACTAACACTGAAGCTTTCTTT. This sequence encodes CASSLQGHTNTEAFF.

V usage is TRBV4-2 and J usage is TRBJ1-4; perhaps TRBD1 as D (5 bases). The CDR3 spans 15 residues. In germline, CDR1 is LGHNA, CDR2 YNFKEQ. With 4 bases removed from V and 6 bases from J, the gap between germline ends came to 15 bases. CDR3 amino acids: CASSLKSGGDEKLFF. The DNA of the CDR3 is TGTGCCAGCAGCCTTAAAAGCGGGGGGGATGAAAAACTGTTTTTT.

The chain uses TRBV11-3 and TRBJ2-5; maybe TRBD2 (6 bases). The CDR3 spans 15 residues. V lost 9 bases, J lost 3 bases, and 20 bases lay in between. Germline values: CDR1 SGHNT, CDR2 YENEEA. In DNA, the CDR3 is TGTGCCAGTGCTAGGGACGGGACTCAAAAAGAGACCCAGTACTTC. Translating gives CASARDGTQKETQYF.

The chain uses TRBV27 and TRBJ2-3, with 14 bases fitting TRBD2. The germline V gene encodes CDR1 MNHEY and CDR2 SMNVEV (reference sequence). The junction had 4 bases not matched to a gene; V was cut back by 6 bases and J by 8 bases. This CDR3 contains 14 residues. CDR3 DNA: TGTGCCAGCAGACCGGGACTAGCGGGGGTTACGCAGTATTTT. Translating gives CASRPGLAGVTQYF.

This clonotype was counted only a few times. This rearrangement joins TRBV29-1 to TRBJ1-5; D remains unclear. The ends were cut back, 4 bases at V and 1 base at J, with 8 bases in the middle. The germline gives CDR1 SQVTM, CDR2 ANQGSEA. There are 13 residues in the CDR3. CDR3 in amino acids: CSVGLSSNQPQHF. The CDR3 nucleotides read TGCAGCGTTGGCTTATCGAGCAATCAGCCCCAGCATTTT.

The rearrangement uses TRBV5-6 and TRBJ2-7; possible D gene TRBD1, 6 bases. V gave up 4 bases and J gave up 2 bases, with 10 bases separating them. The germline gives CDR1 SGHDT, CDR2 YYEEEE. The CDR3 has 13 residues. This CDR3 reads CASSIWTAYEQYF. CDR3 bases: TGTGCCAGCAGCATATGGACAGCCTACGAGCAGTACTTC.

Ten or more counts support this clonotype. CDR3 bases: TGTGCCACCCTAGTCATCAGGGGGAGCTCCTACGAGCAGTACTTC. This gives the protein CATLVIRGSSYEQYF. The V and J genes are TRBV24-1 and TRBJ2-7; 7 nucleotides agree with TRBD1. This CDR3 is built from 15 residues. V dropped 9 bases and J dropped 0; count of bases not matched to a gene: 10. CDR1 is KGHDR, CDR2 SFDVKD, per germline.

This clonotype has a count of ten or more. The gene calls are TRBV20-1 and TRBJ1-5; D is perhaps TRBD1 (6 bases). The CDR3 runs 14 residues. The germline gives CDR1 DFQATT, CDR2 SNEGSKA (reference sequence). The V end lost 3 bases, the J end lost 2 bases, and 11 bases lay between the germline ends. CDR3: CSASPDSRNQPQHF. The DNA for the CDR3 is TGCAGTGCTAGCCCGGACAGCCGCAATCAGCCCCAGCATTTT.

This clonotype is a singleton in its sample. The genes are TRBV3-1 and TRBJ2-1; tentatively, D is TRBD2 (6 bases). CDR1 LGHDT and CDR2 YNNKEL come from the germline V gene (reference sequence). The CDR3 runs to 14 residues. Trimming removed 2 bases from V and 7 bases from J, with 12 bases in between. The CDR3 here is CASSQRTSRNEQFF. For the CDR3, the DNA is TGTGCCAGCAGCCAAAGAACTAGCCGGAATGAGCAGTTCTTC.

The V gene is TRBV14, the J gene TRBJ2-3; tentative D call: TRBD2 (6 bases). Trimming removed 0 bases from V and 8 bases from J, with 12 bases in between. Germline CDR1 SGHDN, CDR2 FVKESK. The CDR3 sequence is 14 residues long. The CDR3 DNA sequence: TGTGCCAGCAGCCAAGAGGGGGGTTTGAGTACGCAGTATTTT. Its protein is CASSQEGGLSTQYF.

This clonotype came up a few times. The chain recombines TRBV12-3 or TRBV12-4 with TRBJ1-2; 8 nucleotides line up with TRBD1. Trimming at V came to 6 bases and at J to 0 bases, leaving 6 bases not matched to a gene. The CDR3 runs 15 residues. The CDR3 sequence is CASRPGQVANYGYTF. The CDR3 DNA reads as TGTGCCAGCAGGCCGGGACAGGTGGCTAACTATGGCTACACCTTC.